This record concerns one TCR beta chain sequence. These data come from a study of shared clonotypes between healthy human individuals. It was CD45RO-negative cells, positively selected for CCR7, that made up naive CD8 cells, with terminally differentiated effector memory CD45RA+ cells excluded. The CDR3 runs 15 residues. V was clipped by 4 bases and J by 3 bases; unmatched bases: 5. CDR1 and CDR2 from the germline V gene are MNHEY and SVGAGI. Libraries were prepared by immunoSEQ multiplex PCR; TCRdb keeps only in-frame clonotypes and omits some of them. This sample has over 2,000,000 clones, with around 93% found just once.

The material sequenced was naive CD8+ T cells from PBMCs. The chain has TRBV6-5 and TRBJ2-2; 7 nucleotides line up with TRBD1. The TCR was taken from a young man in good health. Some clones in this sample may be carry-over from other donors' samples. DNA of the CDR3: TGTGCCAGCAGTTTCAGGACAGGCTACACCGGGGAGCTGTTTTTT. Encoded protein: CASSFRTGYTGELFF.